The rows below give T cell receptor beta chains drawn from one sample of a study of T-cell memory formation after mild COVID-19. A single record per CDR3 protein comes from TCRdb applying MiXCR to the 5' RACE reads. The sample records under 250,000 distinct CDR3 sequences, approximately 10% being singletons. Sequencing input: PBMCs or a T cell subset sorted from them (not recorded which). The receptor source for this set is a man aged 18 to 29 who had mild COVID-19 (a few samples of this study predate the infection). Cell type and time point are not known. Each CDR3 is given with its conserved first and last residue. D genes are given only for firm matches. Clone size appears in some rows only: once, few, many, or a class for an expanded clone.

D	V	size	J	DNA	CDR3
TRBD2	TRBV12-3/TRBV12-4	NA	TRBJ2-5	TGTGCCAGCAGTGCTAGCGGCCCCGAGACCCAGTACTTC	CASSASGPETQYF
TRBD1	TRBV25-1	NA	TRBJ1-2	TGTGCCAGCAGTGAACCCCGGACAGGGGAAAGCTATGGCTACACCTTC	CASSEPRTGESYGYTF
NA	TRBV7-6	NA	TRBJ2-7	TGTGCCAGCAGCTTAGGGCGTCACGAGCAGTACTTC	CASSLGRHEQYF
TRBD1	TRBV4-2	NA	TRBJ1-3	TGTGCCAGCAGCCCTTCCGGGACAGGGACTGGAAACACCATATATTTT	CASSPSGTGTGNTIYF
NA	TRBV6-5	few	TRBJ2-1	TGTGCCAGCAGTTACCCCCGGACGACGGGGGTAAATGAGCAGTTCTTC	CASSYPRTTGVNEQFF
NA	TRBV5-1	NA	TRBJ2-3	TGCGCCAGCAGCTTAAGACCCCAAAGCACAGATACGCAGTATTTT	CASSLRPQSTDTQYF
TRBD1	TRBV11-2	NA	TRBJ2-2	TGTGCCAGCAGCCCACCCCGGACAGGGATCGGGGAGCTGTTTTTT	CASSPPRTGIGELFF
TRBD1	TRBV6-5	few	TRBJ1-2	TGTGCCAGCTCTATCCGACAGGGTAGTGGCTACACCTTC	CASSIRQGSGYTF
NA	TRBV7-3	many	TRBJ2-5	TGTGCCAGCAGCTTAATAGGGCTGGATGGAGAGACCCAGTACTTC	CASSLIGLDGETQYF
NA	TRBV5-1	many	TRBJ2-5	TGCGCCAGCAGGGGGGGCGGAGAGACCCAGTACTTC	CASRGGGETQYF
NA	TRBV7-2	few	TRBJ1-5	TGTGCCAGCGGGTCCCCGAATCAGCCCCAGCATTTT	CASGSPNQPQHF
TRBD2	TRBV7-7	many	TRBJ2-1	TGTGCCAGCAGCCCCCGGACTAGCGGGGGCAATGAGCAGTTCTTC	CASSPRTSGGNEQFF
NA	TRBV19	NA	TRBJ1-1	TGTGCCAGTAGTCAGAACCAGGGTGGAACTGAAGCTTTCTTT	CASSQNQGGTEAFF
TRBD1	TRBV19	NA	TRBJ1-5	TGTGCCAGTAGTATAAGCAGGGGGGGTCAGCCCCAGCATTTT	CASSISRGGQPQHF
NA	TRBV5-1	NA	TRBJ2-6	TGCGCCAGCAGCTCAAACAGGGCTGGGGCCAACGTCCTGACTTTC	CASSSNRAGANVLTF
TRBD2	TRBV11-2	few	TRBJ2-3	TGTGCCAGCAGCTTAGCCCCGACTAGCGGGGGGGGAGATACGCAGTATTTT	CASSLAPTSGGGDTQYF
TRBD1	TRBV28	NA	TRBJ1-2	TGTGCCAGCAGTCCCGGGACAGGGGGCTTCTATGGCTACACCTTC	CASSPGTGGFYGYTF
NA	TRBV10-3	many	TRBJ2-5	TGTGCCATCAGTGAGACCCCCCAAGAGACCCAGTACTTC	CAISETPQETQYF
NA	TRBV5-1	few	TRBJ1-1	TGCGCCAGCAGCGCCGGGGCTCAGCGTTTCACTGAAGCTTTCTTT	CASSAGAQRFTEAFF
TRBD1	TRBV4-1	few	TRBJ1-6	TGCGCCAGCAGTCTGAGGACAGGGTATGAGTATAATTCACCCCTCCACTTT	CASSLRTGYEYNSPLHF
TRBD1	TRBV6-5	NA	TRBJ1-2	TGTGCCAGCAGTTACTCCGCAGGGGGAGATGGAAACTATGGCTACACCTTC	CASSYSAGGDGNYGYTF
TRBD1	TRBV11-2	NA	TRBJ2-7	TGTGCCAGCAGCCCCGGTTGGACAGGGGGCCCCTACGAGCAGTACTTC	CASSPGWTGGPYEQYF
TRBD1	TRBV5-1	many	TRBJ2-6	TGCGCCAGCAGCTTGTTACCAACAGGGGCGGGGGCCAACGTCCTGACTTTC	CASSLLPTGAGANVLTF
TRBD2	TRBV6-2/TRBV6-3	few	TRBJ2-3	TGTGCCAGCAGTCCCGACGGGAGGGGGAATACGCAGTATTTT	CASSPDGRGNTQYF
TRBD1	TRBV7-9	NA	TRBJ2-1	TGTGGGGGACAGGGGCGAAATGAGCAGTTCTTC	CGGQGRNEQFF
TRBD1	TRBV5-6	NA	TRBJ1-2	TGTGCCAGCAGCACGGACAGGAGGGTCAGGGGCTACACCTTC	CASSTDRRVRGYTF
NA	TRBV3-1	NA	TRBJ2-7	TGTGCCAGCAGCCAGCCCGGGACACAGATCTACGAGCAGTACTTC	CASSQPGTQIYEQYF
NA	TRBV5-1	many	TRBJ1-1	TGCGCCAGCAGCTTGATAGAGGGGAACACTGAAGCTTTCTTT	CASSLIEGNTEAFF
NA	TRBV18	few	TRBJ1-6	TGTGCCAGCTCACCGGTACCGCGGTCTTCACCCCTCCACTTT	CASSPVPRSSPLHF
NA	TRBV20-1	few	TRBJ2-2	TGCAGTGCTACCTCGGGCTTAGGGGGGGGCACCGGGGAGCTGTTTTTT	CSATSGLGGGTGELFF
NA	TRBV6-4	few	TRBJ2-3	TGTGCCAGCAGTGACCCGACGGGACGGGGCACAGATACGCAGTATTTT	CASSDPTGRGTDTQYF
NA	TRBV4-2	NA	TRBJ1-6	TGTGCCAGCAGCCAACTACTCCGGGTTCCCCTCCACTTT	CASSQLLRVPLHF
NA	TRBV4-3	NA	TRBJ1-1	TGCGCCAGCAGCCAAGATAGGAGAGATGAAGCTTTCTTT	CASSQDRRDEAFF
TRBD1	TRBV25-1	NA	TRBJ2-3	TGTGCCAGCAGTGAAACGGACAGGGGCCGCACAGATACGCAGTATTTT	CASSETDRGRTDTQYF
NA	TRBV18	many	TRBJ2-7	TGTGCCAGCTCACCCCAGGACTCCAGCTACGAGCAGTACTTC	CASSPQDSSYEQYF
TRBD1	TRBV5-1	few	TRBJ1-5	TGCGCCAGCAGCTTGGAGAGCATGGGACAGGGTGGCAATCAGCCCCAGCATTTT	CASSLESMGQGGNQPQHF
NA	TRBV12-3/TRBV12-4	NA	TRBJ2-5	TGTGCCAGCAGTTGGGGCCCGTTGGGAGAGACCCAGTACTTC	CASSWGPLGETQYF
TRBD1	TRBV12-3/TRBV12-4	few	TRBJ1-6	TGTGCCAGCAGTCCGCGGACAGGGGGAGAGTCACCCCTCCACTTT	CASSPRTGGESPLHF
NA	TRBV6-5	NA	TRBJ1-6	TGTGCCAGCAGTTACCAGGTTGAGGGATCACCCCTCCACTTT	CASSYQVEGSPLHF
NA	TRBV11-1	few	TRBJ2-2	TGTGCCAGCAGCTTGGGGACCGTGAGCACCGGGGAGCTGTTTTTT	CASSLGTVSTGELFF
NA	TRBV5-1	few	TRBJ1-2	TGCGCCAGCAGCTCCCTTTTGGGGATGGACTATGGCTACACCTTC	CASSSLLGMDYGYTF
TRBD2	TRBV5-1	few	TRBJ2-5	TGCGCCAGCAGAACCCCACTAGCGGGGGGAGAGACCCAGTACTTC	CASRTPLAGGETQYF
TRBD1	TRBV24-1	few	TRBJ2-5	TGTGCCACCAGTCCGTCGGACAGGCTGTTCCAAGAGACCCAGTACTTC	CATSPSDRLFQETQYF
TRBD2	TRBV3-1	few	TRBJ2-5	TGTGCCAGCAGCCAGGGGGGGACCGAAGAGACCCAGTACTTC	CASSQGGTEETQYF
NA	TRBV10-3	NA	TRBJ2-2	TGTGCCATCACCCAGGGAGGAACCGGGGAGCTGTTTTTT	CAITQGGTGELFF
NA	TRBV5-6	NA	TRBJ1-1	TGTGCCAGCAGCTTGCGGCGAACCCTTCAGGGCACTGAAGCTTTCTTT	CASSLRRTLQGTEAFF
TRBD2	TRBV5-1	NA	TRBJ2-3	TGCGCCAGCAGCTTGGGCGGGGGGCCGACACCCTACACAGATACGCAGTATTTT	CASSLGGGPTPYTDTQYF
NA	TRBV5-4	NA	TRBJ2-1	TGTGCCAGCAGCCCGCTCGGCGATGAGCAGTTCTTC	CASSPLGDEQFF
NA	TRBV7-6	NA	TRBJ1-6	TGTGCCAGCAGCTTAAGTCCCCTCGATTCACCCCTCCACTTT	CASSLSPLDSPLHF
NA	TRBV5-1	few	TRBJ2-2	TGCGCCAGCAGCCGTGACGCGTTAGCCGGGGAGCTGTTTTTT	CASSRDALAGELFF
NA	TRBV5-1	few	TRBJ1-1	TGCGCCAGCAGCGAACAGCCGAACACTGAAGCTTTCTTT	CASSEQPNTEAFF
TRBD1	TRBV12-3/TRBV12-4	NA	TRBJ1-6	TGTGCCAGCAGTTTAAGGGACAGGCAACCAAATTCACCCCTCCACTTT	CASSLRDRQPNSPLHF
NA	TRBV11-2	many	TRBJ2-1	TGTGCCAGCAGCCTCCCGGGAGGGACAGCGCAGTTCTTC	CASSLPGGTAQFF
NA	TRBV5-1	few	TRBJ1-2	TGCGCCAGCAGCTTGGAAGCACAGTCATCTAACTATGGCTACACCTTC	CASSLEAQSSNYGYTF
NA	TRBV7-2	NA	TRBJ2-3	TGTGCCAGCAGCATTGGGATTAGTGTCCCAGATACGCAGTATTTT	CASSIGISVPDTQYF